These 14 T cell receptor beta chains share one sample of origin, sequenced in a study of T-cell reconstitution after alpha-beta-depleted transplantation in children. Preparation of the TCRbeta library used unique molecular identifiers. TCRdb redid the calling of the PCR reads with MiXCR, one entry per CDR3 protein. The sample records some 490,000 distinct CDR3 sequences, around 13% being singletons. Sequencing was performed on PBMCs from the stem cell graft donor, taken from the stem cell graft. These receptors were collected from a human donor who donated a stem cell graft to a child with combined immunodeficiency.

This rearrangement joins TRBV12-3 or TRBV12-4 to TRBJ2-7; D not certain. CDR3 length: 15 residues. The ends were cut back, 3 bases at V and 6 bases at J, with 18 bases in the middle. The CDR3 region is CASSFSFIHDTEQYF. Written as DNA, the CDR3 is TGTGCCAGCAGTTTTAGTTTCATACACGATACCGAGCAGTACTTC.

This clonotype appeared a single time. The CDR3 here is CASSPGTSLTDTQYF. Written as DNA, the CDR3 is TGTGCCAGCAGTCCCGGGACTAGCTTAACAGATACGCAGTATTTT. V is TRBV3-1 and J is TRBJ2-3, with 9 positions matching TRBD2. There are 15 residues in the CDR3. CDR1 and CDR2 (germline): LGHDT, YNNKEL (reference sequence). V lost 6 bases and J lost 3; bases outside the gene matches: 7.

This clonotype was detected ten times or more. This chain's CDR3 is CASSEFGGETQYF. The DNA for the CDR3 is TGTGCCAGCAGTGAATTTGGGGGAGAGACCCAGTACTTC. The chain uses TRBV25-1 and TRBJ2-5; D possibly matches TRBD1 or TRBD2 (5 bases each). The ends were cut back, 1 base at V and 4 bases at J, with 7 bases in the middle. CDR1 and CDR2 (germline): MGHDK, SYGVNS. CDR3 length: 13 amino acids.

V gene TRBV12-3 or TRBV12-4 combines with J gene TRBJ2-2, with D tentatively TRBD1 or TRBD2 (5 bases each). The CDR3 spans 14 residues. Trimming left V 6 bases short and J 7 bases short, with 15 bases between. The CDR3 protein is CASSLGWGSGELFF. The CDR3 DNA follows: TGTGCCAGCAGCCTAGGTTGGGGGAGCGGGGAGCTGTTTTTT.

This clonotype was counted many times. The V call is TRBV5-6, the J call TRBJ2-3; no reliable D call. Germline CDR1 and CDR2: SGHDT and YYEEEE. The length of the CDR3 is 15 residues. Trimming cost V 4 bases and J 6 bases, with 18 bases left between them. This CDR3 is CASSVPLAKVDTQYF. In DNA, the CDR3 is TGTGCCAGCAGCGTACCCCTCGCCAAGGTCGATACGCAGTATTTT.

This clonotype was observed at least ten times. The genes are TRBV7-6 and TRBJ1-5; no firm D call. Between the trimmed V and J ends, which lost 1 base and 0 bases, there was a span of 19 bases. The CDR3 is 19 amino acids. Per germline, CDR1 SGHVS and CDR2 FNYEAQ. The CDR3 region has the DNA TGTGCCAGCAGCTTAGGAGGCACCGCCCCAGTTTATAGCAATCAGCCCCAGCATTTT. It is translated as CASSLGGTAPVYSNQPQHF.

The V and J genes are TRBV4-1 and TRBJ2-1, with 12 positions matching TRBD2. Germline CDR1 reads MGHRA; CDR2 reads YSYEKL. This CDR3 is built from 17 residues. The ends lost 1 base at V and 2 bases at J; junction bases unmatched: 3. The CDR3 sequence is CASSQGLAGAPYNEQFF. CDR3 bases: TGCGCCAGCAGCCAAGGACTAGCGGGAGCCCCCTACAATGAGCAGTTCTTC.

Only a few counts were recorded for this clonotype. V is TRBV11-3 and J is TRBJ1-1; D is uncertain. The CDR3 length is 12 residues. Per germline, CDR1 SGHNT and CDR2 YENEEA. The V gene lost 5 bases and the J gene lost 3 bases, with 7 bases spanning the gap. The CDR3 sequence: CASSHMDTEAFF. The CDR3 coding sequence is TGTGCCAGCAGCCACATGGACACTGAAGCTTTCTTT.

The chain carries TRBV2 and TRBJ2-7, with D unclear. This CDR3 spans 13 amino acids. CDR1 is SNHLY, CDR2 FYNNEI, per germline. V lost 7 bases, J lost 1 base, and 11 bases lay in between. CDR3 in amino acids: CASTKDGSYEQYF. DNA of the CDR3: TGTGCCAGCACCAAGGACGGATCCTACGAGCAGTACTTC.

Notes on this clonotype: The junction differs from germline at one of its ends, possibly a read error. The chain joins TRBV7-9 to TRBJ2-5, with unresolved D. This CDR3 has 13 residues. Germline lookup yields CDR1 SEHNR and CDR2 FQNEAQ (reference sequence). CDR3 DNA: TGTGCCAGCACCTTAGACGTAGAAGAGACCCAGTACTTC. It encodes CASTLDVEETQYF.

CDR3 region: CASSIDSYQPQHF. The DNA for the CDR3 is TGTGCCAGCAGCATCGACAGCTATCAGCCCCAGCATTTT. J is TRBJ1-5 and V is TRBV7-9; the D gene is possibly TRBD1 (5 bases). Germline CDR1 reads SEHNR; CDR2 reads FQNEAQ (reference sequence). This CDR3 spans 13 amino acids. Trimming left V 5 bases short and J 5 bases short, with 10 bases between.

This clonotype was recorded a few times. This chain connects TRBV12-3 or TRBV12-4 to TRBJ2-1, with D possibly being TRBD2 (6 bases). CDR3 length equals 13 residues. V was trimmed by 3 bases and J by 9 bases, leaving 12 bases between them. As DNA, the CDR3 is TGTGCCAGCAGTTTGCGGGAAGGTGGTGAGCAGTTCTTC. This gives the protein CASSLREGGEQFF.

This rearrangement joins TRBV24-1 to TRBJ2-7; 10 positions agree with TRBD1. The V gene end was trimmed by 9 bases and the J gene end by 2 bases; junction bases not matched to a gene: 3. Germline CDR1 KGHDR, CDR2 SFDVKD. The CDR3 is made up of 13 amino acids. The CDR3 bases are TGTGCCACCGGGACAGGGGTGGCCTACGAGCAGTACTTC. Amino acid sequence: CATGTGVAYEQYF.

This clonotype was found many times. CDR3 coding DNA: TGTGCCAGCAGTGGAACAGGGGGCGAGACCCAGTACTTC. Protein product: CASSGTGGETQYF. The chain is built from TRBV12-3 or TRBV12-4 and TRBJ2-5; 9 bases fit TRBD1. This CDR3 comprises 13 residues. V lost 5 bases to trimming and J lost 5 bases; unmatched junction nucleotides: 3.